These T cell receptor beta chains were read from a single sample in a study of blood T cell repertoires in COVID-19. Sequencing was performed with immunoSEQ multiplex PCR; in TCRdb, only in-frame clones are kept and a portion is missing. The data hold 100,000 to 150,000 clones, with around 85% observed a single time. What was sequenced was peripheral blood. The receptors originated from a woman aged 45 to 65 with acute or convalescent COVID-19. CDR3s include the opening cysteine and the closing phenylalanine or tryptophan. Fields, in order: V gene, J gene, clone size, D gene, CDR3 DNA, CDR3 protein. The D gene is left open where the match is weak. The listing skips clone size in some rows; elsewhere it reads once, few, many or a size class.

TRBV15	TRBJ1-5	NA	NA	TGTGCCACCAGCAGAAACAGGCATAGCAATCAGCCCCAGCATTTT	CATSRNRHSNQPQHF
TRBV30	TRBJ1-3	NA	NA	TGTGCCTGGAGATCTACAGGCTCTGGAAACACCATATATTTT	CAWRSTGSGNTIYF
TRBV5-4	TRBJ2-3	few	NA	TGTGCCAGCAAACTAAACTGGGGGGGCCCAGATACGCAGTATTTT	CASKLNWGGPDTQYF
TRBV30	TRBJ2-7	NA	TRBD2	TGTGCCTGGTCGAGATTGCCGGGACTAGCGTATTACGAGCAGTACTTC	CAWSRLPGLAYYEQYF
TRBV10-1	TRBJ2-2	NA	TRBD2	TGCGCCAGCAGTGACGGGGGGTGGACCGGGGAGCTGTTTTTT	CASSDGGWTGELFF
TRBV6-5	TRBJ2-1	NA	TRBD2	TGTGCCAGCAGCCCCGCGGGAGATGAGCAGTTCTTC	CASSPAGDEQFF
TRBV19	TRBJ2-7	NA	TRBD1	TGTGCCAGTAGTATCAGGAGGTTGGCAGGGGGAGACCGGCAGTACTTC	CASSIRRLAGGDRQYF
TRBV2	TRBJ1-4	NA	NA	TGTGCCAGCAGCGTTGACAGAATTGCAACTAATGAAAAACTGTTTTTT	CASSVDRIATNEKLFF
TRBV5-1	TRBJ1-6	NA	TRBD1	TGCGCCAGCAGCTTGGCCCAGGGGGCGCATTCACCCCTCCACTTT	CASSLAQGAHSPLHF
TRBV19	TRBJ2-7	once	TRBD1	TGTGCCAGTAGTATCGGCGGACAGGGGACGGTCTACGAGCAGTACTTC	CASSIGGQGTVYEQYF
TRBV11-2	TRBJ2-7	NA	TRBD1	TGTGCCAGCAGCTTAAGACAGGGGGCAAATCGGCAGTACTTC	CASSLRQGANRQYF
TRBV5-8	TRBJ1-5	NA	NA	TGTGCCAGCAGCTCAGGCTTCCGCAATCAGCCCCAGCATTTT	CASSSGFRNQPQHF
TRBV28	TRBJ2-1	NA	NA	TGTGCCAGCAGATCCACAGGGATAAGGCGAAATGAGCAGTTCTTC	CASRSTGIRRNEQFF
TRBV27	TRBJ1-2	few	TRBD1	TGTGCCAGCAGTTCCAGACAGGGAGTGGGCGGCTACACCTTC	CASSSRQGVGGYTF
TRBV6-4	TRBJ1-1	NA	NA	TGTGCCAGCAGTGACCAACCCGGACTGGAAGCTTTCTTT	CASSDQPGLEAFF
TRBV7-8	TRBJ1-2	NA	TRBD1	TGTGCCAGCAGCTTAGACAGGGGGCTGGATGGCTACACCTTC	CASSLDRGLDGYTF
TRBV5-1	TRBJ2-1	NA	TRBD2	TGCGCCAGCAGCTCCGGGACTAGCGGTTACAATGAGCAGTTCTTC	CASSSGTSGYNEQFF
TRBV7-6	TRBJ2-3	NA	NA	TGTGCCAGCAGCTTAGATCTAGCCCTTGTGACAGATACGCAGTATTTT	CASSLDLALVTDTQYF
TRBV5-1	TRBJ1-2	NA	TRBD1	TGCGCCAGCAGCTCGGGGACAGGGGCCTATGGCTACACCTTC	CASSSGTGAYGYTF
TRBV5-5	TRBJ1-1	NA	TRBD1	TGTGCCAGCAGCTTGACAGGGGGCGGGAACACTGAAGCTTTCTTT	CASSLTGGGNTEAFF
TRBV6-5	TRBJ1-1	once	NA	TGTGCCAGCAGTTACGGCCAGGGACATGCGGGAGCTTTCTTT	CASSYGQGHAGAFF
TRBV5-1	TRBJ2-7	many	TRBD1	TGCGCCAGCAGCAACCACTGGACAGGTTCCTACGAGCAGTACTTC	CASSNHWTGSYEQYF
TRBV5-4	TRBJ1-1	NA	NA	TGTGCCAGCAGCTTAAGAGGCACTGAAGCTTTCTTT	CASSLRGTEAFF
TRBV20-1	TRBJ1-1	NA	TRBD1	TGCAGTGCTAGTGGGGGACAGGGAGCTTGGACTGAAGCTTTCTTT	CSASGGQGAWTEAFF
TRBV27	TRBJ2-3	few	TRBD2	TGTGCCAGCTCTGAGGGACTAGCGGGACCCTTGGGCACAGATACGCAGTATTTT	CASSEGLAGPLGTDTQYF
TRBV6-2/TRBV6-3	TRBJ1-6	once	NA	TGTGCCAGCAGCCCTGCACTATCCCGCTCCTATAATTCACCCCTCCACTTT	CASSPALSRSYNSPLHF
TRBV3-1/TRBV3-2	TRBJ1-1	few	TRBD1	TGTGCCAGCAGCCAAGTCTCCGGGACAGGGAACACTGAAGCTTTCTTT	CASSQVSGTGNTEAFF
TRBV5-1	TRBJ2-1	NA	NA	TGCGCCAGCAGCGGTATCTATACAGGGTTATCCTACAATGAGCAGTTCTTC	CASSGIYTGLSYNEQFF
TRBV19	TRBJ1-1	NA	NA	TGTGCCAGTAGTATAGGTGAGAGGAACACTGAAGCTTTCTTT	CASSIGERNTEAFF
TRBV2	TRBJ1-2	NA	NA	TGTGCCAGCAGCGCTGACAGACGCTATGGCTACACCTTC	CASSADRRYGYTF
TRBV6-1	TRBJ2-3	NA	NA	TGTGCCAGCAGTGACCCTTTGCGGGGCGGTACAGATACGCAGTATTTT	CASSDPLRGGTDTQYF
TRBV12-5	TRBJ2-3	NA	NA	TGTGCTAGTGGTCCCCCTGGGCAAGATACGCAGTATTTT	CASGPPGQDTQYF
TRBV6-1	TRBJ1-5	NA	NA	TGTGCCAGCAGTGAACAGGCAGGCTATCAGCCCCAGCATTTT	CASSEQAGYQPQHF
TRBV2	TRBJ1-2	NA	TRBD1	TGTGCCAGCAGCGAAACCGGACAGGAAAATGGCTACACCTTC	CASSETGQENGYTF
TRBV5-1	TRBJ2-1	NA	TRBD2	TGCGCCAGCACCCTAGCGGGGGGCAGTGAGCAGTTCTTC	CASTLAGGSEQFF
TRBV5-6	TRBJ2-7	NA	NA	TGTGCCAGCAGCGACAGCTACGAGCAGTACTTC	CASSDSYEQYF